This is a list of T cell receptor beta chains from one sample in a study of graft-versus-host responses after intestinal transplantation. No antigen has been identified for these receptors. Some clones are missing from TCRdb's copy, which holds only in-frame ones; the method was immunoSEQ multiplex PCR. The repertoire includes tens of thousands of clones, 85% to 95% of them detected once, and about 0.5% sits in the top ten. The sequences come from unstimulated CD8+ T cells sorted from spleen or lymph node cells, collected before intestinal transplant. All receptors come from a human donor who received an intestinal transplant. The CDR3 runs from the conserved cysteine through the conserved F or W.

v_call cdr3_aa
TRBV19 CASSTTSGGGGETQYF
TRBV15 CATSRDSETQYF
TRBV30 CAWSVVRVGSEAFF
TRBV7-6 CASSPPGGYNEQFF
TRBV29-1 CSVDGFGGSSYEQYF
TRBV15 CATSIDWTSGSDNEQFF
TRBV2 CASSRINGRGTDTQYF
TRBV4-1 CASSESPYEQYF
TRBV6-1 CASIPRGASYNEQFF
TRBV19 CASIGAGLYEQFF
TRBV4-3 CASSPWGTTSGEGSYNEQFF
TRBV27 CASSFLAGGEYGYTF
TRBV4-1 CASSQSGSEQETQYF
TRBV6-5 CASSYSRQLYEQYF
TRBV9 CASSLLGRPVVSYEQYF
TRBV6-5 CASSFSGNSYNEQFF
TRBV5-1 CASSATGTSGTYNEQFF
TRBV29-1 CSVRDILGGELFF
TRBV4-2 CASSPVGSSYNSPLHF
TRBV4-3 CASSQVWRGGPSCEQYF
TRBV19 CASSMVGGAADTQYF
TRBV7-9 CASSSPGVYYGYTF
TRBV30 CAWSVLSSSNAYNEQFF
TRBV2 CASRPGQVYEQYF
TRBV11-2 CASSLGPTGYEQYF
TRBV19 CASSIGGYNEQFF
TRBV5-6 CASSPPQGASGANVLTF
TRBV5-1 CASSGGLAGGETQYF
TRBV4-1 CASSQDVGTGQETQYF
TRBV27 CASSDWAKNIQYF
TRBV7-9 CASSNRGNEQFF
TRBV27 CASSRGQGETYEQYF
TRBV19 CASSTVTYNEQFF
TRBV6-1 CASSDETGYEQYF
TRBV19 CASSIGAEGYTF
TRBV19 CASSMTGKVNSPLHF
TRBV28 CASDPGGNYGYTF
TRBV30 CAWTRLALADTQYF
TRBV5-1 CASSLWQGDTEAFF
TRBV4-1 CASSDLSGDSYNEQFF
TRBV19 CASSMGTGGGEQYF
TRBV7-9 CASSLAGTGQETQYF
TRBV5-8 CASSPRGGPGEQFF
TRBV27 CASSAAGRRNTEAFF
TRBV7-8 CASSLLERHNEQFF
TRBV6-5 CASSLGGGYTF
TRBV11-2 CASSVLVVGSHDTQYF
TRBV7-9 CASSLRTVKGYEQYF
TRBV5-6 CASSLVAGPDTQYF
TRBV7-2 CASSRLGGNTDTQYF
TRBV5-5 CASSLNRDEQYF
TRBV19 CATGDGDEQYF